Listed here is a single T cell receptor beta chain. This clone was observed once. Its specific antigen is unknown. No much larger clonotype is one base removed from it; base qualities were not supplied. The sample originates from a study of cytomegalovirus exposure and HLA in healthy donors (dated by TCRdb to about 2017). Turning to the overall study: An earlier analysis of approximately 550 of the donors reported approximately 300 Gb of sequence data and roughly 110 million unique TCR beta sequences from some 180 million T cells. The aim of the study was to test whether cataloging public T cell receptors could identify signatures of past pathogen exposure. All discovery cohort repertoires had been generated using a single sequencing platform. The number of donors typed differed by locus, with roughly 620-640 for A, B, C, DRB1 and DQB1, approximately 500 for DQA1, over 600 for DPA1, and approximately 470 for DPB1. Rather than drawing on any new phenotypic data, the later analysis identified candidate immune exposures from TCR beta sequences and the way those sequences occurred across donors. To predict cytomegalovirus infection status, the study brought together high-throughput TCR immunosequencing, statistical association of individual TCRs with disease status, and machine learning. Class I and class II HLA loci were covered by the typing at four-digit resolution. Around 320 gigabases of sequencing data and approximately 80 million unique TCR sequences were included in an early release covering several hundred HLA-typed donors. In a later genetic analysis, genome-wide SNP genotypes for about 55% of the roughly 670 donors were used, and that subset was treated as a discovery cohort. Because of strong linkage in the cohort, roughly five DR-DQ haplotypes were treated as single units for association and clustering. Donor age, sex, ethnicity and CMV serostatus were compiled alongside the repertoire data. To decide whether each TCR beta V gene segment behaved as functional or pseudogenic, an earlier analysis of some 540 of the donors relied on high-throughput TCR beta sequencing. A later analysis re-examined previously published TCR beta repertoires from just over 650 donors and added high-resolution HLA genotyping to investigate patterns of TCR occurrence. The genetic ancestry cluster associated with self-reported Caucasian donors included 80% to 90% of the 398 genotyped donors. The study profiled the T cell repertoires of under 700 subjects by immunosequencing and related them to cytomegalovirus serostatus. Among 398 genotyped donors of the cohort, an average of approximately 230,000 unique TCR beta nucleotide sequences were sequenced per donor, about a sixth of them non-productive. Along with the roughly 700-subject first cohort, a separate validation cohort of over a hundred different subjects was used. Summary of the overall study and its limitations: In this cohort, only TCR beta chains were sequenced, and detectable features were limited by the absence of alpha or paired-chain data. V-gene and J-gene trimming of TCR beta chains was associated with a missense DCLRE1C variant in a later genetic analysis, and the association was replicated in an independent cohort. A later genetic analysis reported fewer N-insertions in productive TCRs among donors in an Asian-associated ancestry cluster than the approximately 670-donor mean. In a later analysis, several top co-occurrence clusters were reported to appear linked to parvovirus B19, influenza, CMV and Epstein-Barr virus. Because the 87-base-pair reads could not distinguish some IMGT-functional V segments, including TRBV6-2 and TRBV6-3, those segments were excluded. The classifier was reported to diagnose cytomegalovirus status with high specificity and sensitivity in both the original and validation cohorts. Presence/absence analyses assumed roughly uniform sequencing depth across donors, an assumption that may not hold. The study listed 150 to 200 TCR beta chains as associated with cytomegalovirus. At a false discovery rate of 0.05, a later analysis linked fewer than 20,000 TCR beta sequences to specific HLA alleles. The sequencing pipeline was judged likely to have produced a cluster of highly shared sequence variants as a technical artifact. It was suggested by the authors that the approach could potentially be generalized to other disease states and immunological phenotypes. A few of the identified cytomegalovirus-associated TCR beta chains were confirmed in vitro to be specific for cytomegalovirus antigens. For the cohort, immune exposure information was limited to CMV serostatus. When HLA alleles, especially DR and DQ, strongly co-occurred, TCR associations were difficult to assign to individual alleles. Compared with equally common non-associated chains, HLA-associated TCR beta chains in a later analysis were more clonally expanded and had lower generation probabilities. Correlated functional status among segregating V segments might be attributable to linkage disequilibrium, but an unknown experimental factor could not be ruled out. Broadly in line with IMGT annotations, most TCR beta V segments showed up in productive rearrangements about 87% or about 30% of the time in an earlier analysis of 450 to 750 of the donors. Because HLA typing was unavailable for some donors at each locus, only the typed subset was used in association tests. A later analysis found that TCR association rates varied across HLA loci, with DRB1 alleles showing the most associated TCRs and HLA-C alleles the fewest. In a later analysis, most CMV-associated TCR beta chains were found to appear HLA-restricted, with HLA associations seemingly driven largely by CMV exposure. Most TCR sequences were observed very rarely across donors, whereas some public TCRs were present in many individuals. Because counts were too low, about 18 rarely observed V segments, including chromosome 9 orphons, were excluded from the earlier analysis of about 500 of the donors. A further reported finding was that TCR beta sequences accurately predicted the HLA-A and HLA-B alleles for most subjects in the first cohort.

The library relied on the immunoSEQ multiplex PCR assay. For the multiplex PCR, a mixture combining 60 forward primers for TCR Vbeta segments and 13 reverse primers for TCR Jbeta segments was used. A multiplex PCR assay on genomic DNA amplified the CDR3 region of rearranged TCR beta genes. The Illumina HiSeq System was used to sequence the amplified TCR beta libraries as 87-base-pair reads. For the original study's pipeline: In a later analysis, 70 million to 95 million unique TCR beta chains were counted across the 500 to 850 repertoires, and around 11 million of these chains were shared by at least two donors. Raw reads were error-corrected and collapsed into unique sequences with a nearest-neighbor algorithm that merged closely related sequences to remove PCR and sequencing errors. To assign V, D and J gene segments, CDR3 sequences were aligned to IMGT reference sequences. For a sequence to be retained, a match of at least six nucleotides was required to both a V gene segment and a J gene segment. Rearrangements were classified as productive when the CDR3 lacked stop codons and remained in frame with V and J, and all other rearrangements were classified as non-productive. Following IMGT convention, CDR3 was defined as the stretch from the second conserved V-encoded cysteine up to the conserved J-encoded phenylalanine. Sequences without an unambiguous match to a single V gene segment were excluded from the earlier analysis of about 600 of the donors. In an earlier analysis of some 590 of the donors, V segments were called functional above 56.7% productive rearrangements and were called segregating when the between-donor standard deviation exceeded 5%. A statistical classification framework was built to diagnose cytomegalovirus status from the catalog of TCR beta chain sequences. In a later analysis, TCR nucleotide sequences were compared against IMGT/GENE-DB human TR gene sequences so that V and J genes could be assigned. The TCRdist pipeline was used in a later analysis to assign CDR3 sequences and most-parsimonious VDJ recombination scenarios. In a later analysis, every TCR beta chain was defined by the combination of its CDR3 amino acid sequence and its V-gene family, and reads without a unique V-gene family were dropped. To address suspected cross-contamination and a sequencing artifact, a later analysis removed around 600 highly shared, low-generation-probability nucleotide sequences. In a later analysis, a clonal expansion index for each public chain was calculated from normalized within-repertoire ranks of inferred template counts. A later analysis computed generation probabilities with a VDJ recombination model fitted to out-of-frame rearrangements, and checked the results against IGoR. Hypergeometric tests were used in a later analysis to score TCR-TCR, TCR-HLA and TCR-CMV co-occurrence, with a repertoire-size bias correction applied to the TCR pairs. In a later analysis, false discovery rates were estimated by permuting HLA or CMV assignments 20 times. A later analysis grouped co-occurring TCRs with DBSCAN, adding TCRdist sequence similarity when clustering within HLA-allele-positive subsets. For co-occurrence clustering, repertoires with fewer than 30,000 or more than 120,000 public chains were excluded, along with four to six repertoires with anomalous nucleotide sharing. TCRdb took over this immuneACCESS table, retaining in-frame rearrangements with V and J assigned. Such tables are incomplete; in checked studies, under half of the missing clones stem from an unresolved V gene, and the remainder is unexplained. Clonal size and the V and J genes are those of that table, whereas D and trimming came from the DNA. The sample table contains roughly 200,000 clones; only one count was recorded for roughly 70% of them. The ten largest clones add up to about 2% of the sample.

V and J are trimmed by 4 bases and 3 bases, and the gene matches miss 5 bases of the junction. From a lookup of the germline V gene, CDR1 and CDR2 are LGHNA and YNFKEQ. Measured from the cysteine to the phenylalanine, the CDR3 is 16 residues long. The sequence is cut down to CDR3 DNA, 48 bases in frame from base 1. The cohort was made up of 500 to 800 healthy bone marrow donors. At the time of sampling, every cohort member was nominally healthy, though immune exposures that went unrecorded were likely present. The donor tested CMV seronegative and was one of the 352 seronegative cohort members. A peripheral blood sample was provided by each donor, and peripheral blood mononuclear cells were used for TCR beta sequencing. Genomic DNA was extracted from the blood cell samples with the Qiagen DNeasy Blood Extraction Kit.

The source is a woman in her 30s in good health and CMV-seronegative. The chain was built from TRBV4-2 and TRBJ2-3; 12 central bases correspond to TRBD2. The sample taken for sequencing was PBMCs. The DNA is TGTGCCAGCAGCCGACCTAGCGGGGGGGAAACAGATACGCAGTATTTT. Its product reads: CASSRPSGGETDTQYF.